These 22 T cell receptor beta chains came from one sample sequenced in a study of response to subunit inactivated influenza vaccine. TCRdb re-called the RT-PCR reads through MiXCR, storing one row per CDR3 protein. The table has hundreds of thousands of distinct CDR3 sequences, 15% to 18% seen once; the top ten hold around 10%. Sequences were derived from PBMCs from blood, sampled roughly 12 days after vaccination. The receptors were sampled from a man aged 50-59 years who received an inactivated influenza vaccine.

This chain uses TRBV20-1 with TRBJ2-5; tentatively, D is TRBD1 or TRBD2 (5 bases each). The CDR3 totals 14 residues. The V end lost 5 bases, the J end lost 5 bases, and 18 bases lay between the germline ends. Germline lookup yields CDR1 DFQATT and CDR2 SNEGSKA (reference sequence). CDR3 region: CSAQTGPEAETQYF. CDR3 bases: TGCAGTGCTCAAACGGGACCCGAAGCGGAGACCCAGTACTTC.

This clonotype occurred a few times. V is TRBV4-3 and J is TRBJ2-2; D is unclear. The CDR3 extends over 16 amino acids. Per germline, CDR1 LGHNA and CDR2 YSLEER. With 0 bases removed from V and 4 bases from J, the gap between germline ends came to 12 bases. The CDR3: CASSQEGRSTTGELFF. The DNA of the CDR3 is TGCGCCAGCAGCCAAGAAGGCAGGAGTACCACCGGGGAGCTGTTTTTT.

This chain uses TRBV4-2 with TRBJ2-3, with D possibly being TRBD1 (5 bases). Germline V gives CDR1 LGHNA, CDR2 YNFKEQ. Between the trimmed V and J ends, which lost 1 base and 4 bases, there was a span of 12 bases. The CDR3 spans 15 residues. CDR3 residues: CASSQGPGSSDTQYF. Written as DNA, the CDR3 is TGTGCCAGCAGCCAAGGCCCAGGGTCCTCAGATACGCAGTATTTT.

The chain has TRBV13 and TRBJ1-1; D is undetermined. V lost 4 bases, J lost 5 bases, and 14 bases lay in between. CDR3 length: 14 amino acids. Germline assignment: CDR1 PRHDT and CDR2 FYEKMQ (reference sequence). The CDR3 loop reads CASSSPTGETEAFF. The CDR3 DNA follows: TGTGCCAGCAGCTCCCCTACGGGTGAAACTGAAGCTTTCTTT.

The chain combines TRBV4-3 with TRBJ1-1, with 7 bases matching TRBD1. V shed 0 bases and J 2 bases; nucleotides not matched to a gene: 12. The germline V gene has CDR1 LGHNA and CDR2 YSLEER. The CDR3 is 18 residues long. This chain's CDR3 is CASSQEGTARGFNTEAFF. Written as DNA, the CDR3 is TGCGCCAGCAGCCAAGAAGGGACAGCTCGAGGCTTTAACACTGAAGCTTTCTTT.

The chain employs TRBV4-2 and TRBJ2-7; D perhaps matches TRBD2 (5 bases). Trimming cost V 5 bases and J 2 bases, with 22 bases left between them. Per the germline V gene, CDR1 is LGHNA and CDR2 is YNFKEQ. There are 17 residues in the CDR3. Written as DNA, the CDR3 is TGTGCCAGCAGCACAGAGGGTTACAGCTTAGGGACCTACGAGCAGTACTTC. Translating it yields CASSTEGYSLGTYEQYF.

The gene calls are TRBV25-1 and TRBJ1-6; 7 bases match TRBD1. Germline CDR1 and CDR2: MGHDK and SYGVNS. This CDR3 contains 14 residues. The J segment lost 10 bases and the V segment lost 5 bases, leaving 8 bases of the junction unmatched. The CDR3 DNA follows: TGTGCCAGCAGTCCGACAGGGTACGAGTCACCCCTCCACTTT. Protein product: CASSPTGYESPLHF.

In this sample, this clonotype turned up a few times. CDR3 region: CASSELAGTSGYEQYF. The CDR3 DNA follows: TGTGCCAGCAGTGAACTGGCGGGGACTAGCGGCTACGAGCAGTACTTC. The rearrangement uses TRBV2 and TRBJ2-7; 11 positions match TRBD2. The CDR3 spans 16 residues. CDR1 and CDR2 (germline): SNHLY, FYNNEI. Trimming removed 2 bases from V and 3 bases from J; junction bases left unmatched: 6.

This clonotype was picked up a small number of times. The chain links TRBV4-2 to TRBJ2-1; a possible D gene is TRBD2 (5 bases). CDR3 length: 16 residues. The germline gives CDR1 LGHNA, CDR2 YNFKEQ. V lost 0 bases to trimming and J lost 4 bases, with 13 bases between them. The CDR3 nucleotides read TGTGCCAGCAGCCAAGATTCGGAGCGGAAATACAATGAGCAGTTCTTC. Its protein is CASSQDSERKYNEQFF.

This clonotype was seen repeatedly, ten times or more. The chain combines TRBV7-2 with TRBJ2-5, with unresolved D. This CDR3 is built from 13 residues. Trimming left V 0 bases short and J 7 bases short, with 9 bases between. Germline V gene lookup returns CDR1 SGHTA and CDR2 FQGNSA. The CDR3 loop reads CASSLATKGTQYF. The CDR3 DNA sequence: TGTGCCAGCAGCTTAGCGACCAAGGGGACCCAGTACTTC.

The gene calls are TRBV4-3 and TRBJ1-5; D is possibly TRBD1 (6 bases). The CDR3 contains 18 residues. Germline CDR1 reads LGHNA; CDR2 reads YSLEER. Trimming pared 0 bases from V and 4 bases from J, leaving 19 bases between. CDR3 coding DNA: TGCGCCAGCAGCCAAGATCTAACAGGGAGGTTTTGGAATCAGCCCCAGCATTTT. Encoded protein: CASSQDLTGRFWNQPQHF.

The table lists this clonotype with a few counts. V and J are TRBV25-1 and TRBJ2-3; D perhaps matches TRBD2 (5 bases). The CDR3 length is 15 residues. The V end lost 3 bases, the J end lost 6 bases, and 16 bases lay between the germline ends. CDR1 is MGHDK and CDR2 is SYGVNS in the germline V gene. CDR3 residues: CASSDSSQRRDTQYF. Here the CDR3 DNA reads TGTGCCAGCAGTGATTCCAGTCAGAGGAGGGATACGCAGTATTTT.

In this sample, this clonotype turned up a few times. V usage is TRBV20-1 and J usage is TRBJ1-2; TRBD1 is a possible D gene (6 bases). This CDR3 region has 15 residues. The germline V and J ends were trimmed by 3 bases and 8 bases, with 22 bases remaining between them. The germline V gene has CDR1 DFQATT and CDR2 SNEGSKA (reference sequence). CDR3 DNA: TGCAGTGCTAGTCTCCCAAAACAGGGAAAATTGGGCTACACCTTC. It specifies CSASLPKQGKLGYTF.

V is TRBV6-2 or TRBV6-3 and J is TRBJ2-7, with D unclear. The V and J ends lost 6 bases and 0 bases respectively, with 15 bases between them. Germline V gene data show CDR1 as MNHEY and CDR2 as SVGEGT. CDR3 length equals 15 residues. The CDR3 sequence: CASREWRATSYEQYF. The CDR3, as DNA: TGTGCCAGCAGAGAATGGCGCGCGACCTCCTACGAGCAGTACTTC.

The rearrangement uses TRBV5-1 and TRBJ2-7; D gene unclear. CDR3 size: 14 residues. V lost 4 bases and J 0 bases, leaving 11 bases between the germline ends. CDR1 and CDR2 from the germline V gene are SGHRS and YFSETQ. In DNA form, the CDR3 reads TGCGCCAGCAGCCCGATGCCGGACTCCTACGAGCAGTACTTC. Its protein is CASSPMPDSYEQYF.

This clonotype was seen only a few times. The chain couples TRBV10-2 to TRBJ2-5; 8 nucleotides match TRBD1. The CDR3 is 14 amino acids. In germline, CDR1 is WSHSY, CDR2 SAAADI. V lost 8 bases and J lost 2; bases outside the gene matches: 7. CDR3 DNA sequence: TGCGCCAGCGGAACAGGGGGAGTGCAAGAGACCCAGTACTTC. It yields the protein CASGTGGVQETQYF.

The genes are TRBV5-1 and TRBJ2-5, with no clear D. Germline V gives CDR1 SGHRS, CDR2 YFSETQ. V dropped 1 base and J dropped 0 bases, with 7 bases sitting between them. This CDR3 is built from 14 residues. The CDR3 is CASSLHGNQETQYF. Written as DNA, the CDR3 is TGCGCCAGCAGCTTGCATGGTAACCAAGAGACCCAGTACTTC.

This clonotype was picked up a small number of times. The chain combines TRBV7-8 with TRBJ1-4; the D is unclear. The CDR3 loop spans 16 amino acids. Germline V gene lookup returns CDR1 SGHVS and CDR2 FQNEAQ. Trimming stripped 4 bases from V and 6 bases from J, with 18 bases between. CDR3 residues: CASSSLLPSWDEKLFF. Written as DNA, the CDR3 is TGTGCCAGCAGCTCACTCCTCCCGTCATGGGATGAAAAACTGTTTTTT.

The chain recombines TRBV20-1 with TRBJ2-5, with D tentatively TRBD1 or TRBD2 (5 bases each). V lost 5 bases and J 4 bases, leaving 20 bases between the germline ends. Per germline, CDR1 DFQATT and CDR2 SNEGSKA (reference sequence). This CDR3 has 15 amino acids. CDR3 loop: CSAPLPGQTVETQYF. CDR3 in DNA: TGCAGTGCTCCCCTCCCGGGGCAAACCGTAGAGACCCAGTACTTC.

This clonotype was seen only once. The chain recombines TRBV10-3 with TRBJ2-7, with D unresolved. The CDR3 consists of 14 residues. V gave up 0 bases and J gave up 2 bases, with 8 bases separating them. The germline V gene encodes CDR1 ENHRY and CDR2 SYGVKD. In nucleotides, the CDR3 is TGTGCCATCAGTGAGTCGATTCGACCCTACGAGCAGTACTTC. Amino acid sequence: CAISESIRPYEQYF.

There are a few counts of this clonotype. The V call is TRBV7-9, the J call TRBJ2-5, with D unresolved. The germline V and J ends were trimmed by 2 bases and 1 base, with 5 bases remaining between them. CDR3 size: 13 residues. CDR1 is SEHNR and CDR2 is FQNEAQ in the germline V gene (reference sequence). The CDR3 DNA sequence: TGTGCCAGCAGCTTATGGTCCCAAGAGACCCAGTACTTC. Protein product: CASSLWSQETQYF. The full variable domain, in which reference TRBV7-9 and TRBJ2-5 provide the parts outside the CDR3, is DTGVSQNPRHKITKRGQNVTFRCDPISEHNRLYWYRQTLGQGPEFLTYFQNEAQLEKSRLLSDRFSAERPKGSFSTLEIQRTEQGDSAMYLCASSLWSQETQYFGPGTRLLVL.

In this sample, this clonotype turned up a few times. The chain carries TRBV2 and TRBJ2-1, with D perhaps TRBD1 (6 bases). There are 15 residues in the CDR3. Trimming took off 4 bases at V and 0 bases at J, with 10 bases between the two ends. Germline V CDR1 and CDR2: SNHLY, FYNNEI. CDR3 in amino acids: CASSGQVRSYNEQFF. CDR3 nucleotide sequence: TGTGCCAGCAGTGGACAGGTCCGCTCCTACAATGAGCAGTTCTTC.